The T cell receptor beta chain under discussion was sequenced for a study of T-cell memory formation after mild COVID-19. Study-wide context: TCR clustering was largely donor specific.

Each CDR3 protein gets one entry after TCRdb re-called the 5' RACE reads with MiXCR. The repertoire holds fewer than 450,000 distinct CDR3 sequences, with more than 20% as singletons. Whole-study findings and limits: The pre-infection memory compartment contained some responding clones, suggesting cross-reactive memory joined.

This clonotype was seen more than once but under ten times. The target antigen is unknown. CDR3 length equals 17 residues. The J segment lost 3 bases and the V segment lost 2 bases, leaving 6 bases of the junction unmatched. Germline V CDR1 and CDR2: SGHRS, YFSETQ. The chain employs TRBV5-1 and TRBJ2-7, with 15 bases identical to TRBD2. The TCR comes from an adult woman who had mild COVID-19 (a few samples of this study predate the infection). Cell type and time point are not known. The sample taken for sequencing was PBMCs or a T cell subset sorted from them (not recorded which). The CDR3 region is CASSFGLAGGPVYEQYF. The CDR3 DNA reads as TGCGCCAGCAGCTTTGGACTAGCGGGAGGGCCGGTCTACGAGCAGTACTTC.